The 20 T cell receptor beta chains reported below all come from one sample, sequenced in a study of regulatory T cells in long-lasting Graves disease. As to time point: newly diagnosed GD, antithyroid drugs for less than 3 months. PBMCs provided the RNA from which the TCR library was made. Researchers made TCR beta libraries by using iRepertoire HTBI primers and running Arm-PCR on CDR3 regions. TCRdb re-analysed the multiplex PCR reads in MiXCR, keeping a single row per CDR3 protein. The table lists some 490,000 distinct CDR3 sequences, around 13% of them singletons. These sequences were also reported in another study, on T cells in Graves' hyperthyroidism and ophthalmopathy.

The specimen was peripheral blood mononuclear cells (PBMCs), collected at new diagnosis, from a patient treated with antithyroid drugs. Receptors originate from a woman aged 25 to 39 with Graves disease.

This clonotype was counted many times. The chain recombines TRBV28 with TRBJ2-3, with D perhaps TRBD2 (6 bases). V gave up 3 bases and J gave up 1 base, with 14 bases separating them. The CDR3 contains 16 residues. The germline CDR1 and CDR2 sequences are MDHEN and SYDVKM. CDR3 protein: CASSFYGGGGTDTQYF. The CDR3 DNA reads as TGTGCCAGCAGTTTTTATGGGGGAGGCGGCACAGATACGCAGTATTTT. Variable domain in full (rest from reference TRBV28 and TRBJ2-3): DVKVTQSSRYLVKRTGEKVFLECVQDMDHENMFWYRQDPGLGLRLIYFSYDVKMKEKGDIPEGYSVSREKKERFSLILESASTNQTSMYLCASSFYGGGGTDTQYFGPGTRLTVL.

As concerns this clonotype: A much larger clone lies one base from this, so it may be a read error. This chain joins TRBV30 and TRBJ2-7; TRBD1 is a possible D gene (6 bases). Germline CDR1 is GTSNPN and CDR2 is SVGIG (reference sequence). This CDR3 contains 12 residues. With 1 base removed from V and 11 bases from J, the gap between germline ends came to 15 bases. The CDR3 nucleotides are TGTGCCTGGAGTGCTAGTCAGGGGAAAAAGTACTTC. Residues: CAWSASQGKKYF. Based on the CDR3 plus reference TRBV30 and TRBJ2-7, the full variable domain is SQTIHQWPATLVQPVGSPLSLECTVEGTSNPNLYWYRQAAGRGLQLLFYSVGIGQISSEVPQNLSASRPQDRQFILSSKKLLLSDSGFYLCAWSASQGKKYFGPGTRLTVT.

In this sample, this clonotype turned up a few times. The chain combines TRBV10-3 with TRBJ2-5; D might be TRBD2 (6 bases). Per germline, CDR1 ENHRY and CDR2 SYGVKD. With 8 bases removed from V and 2 bases from J, the gap between germline ends came to 12 bases. This CDR3 is built from 13 residues. This CDR3 reads CAISSGGQETQYF. CDR3 coding DNA: TGTGCCATCTCATCCGGGGGACAAGAGACCCAGTACTTC.

Many counts were recorded for this clonotype. This chain joins TRBV13 and TRBJ2-1; 7 bases agree with TRBD2. Per the germline V gene, CDR1 is PRHDT and CDR2 is FYEKMQ (reference sequence). The ends lost 4 bases at V and 0 bases at J; junction bases unmatched: 9. The CDR3 sequence is 17 residues long. CDR3 residues: CASSSWTSGGSYNEQFF. The CDR3, as DNA: TGTGCCAGCAGCTCGTGGACTAGTGGGGGCTCCTACAATGAGCAGTTCTTC.

The rearrangement links TRBV13 to TRBJ2-1, with TRBD1 identical over 10 bases. The ends lost 3 bases at V and 6 bases at J; junction bases unmatched: 5. The CDR3 has 15 amino acids. Germline V gene data show CDR1 as PRHDT and CDR2 as FYEKMQ (reference sequence). In nucleotides, the CDR3 is TGTGCCAGCAGCTTGGGGACAGGGGTTACCAATGAGCAGTTCTTC. Its protein product is CASSLGTGVTNEQFF.

The sample holds many counts of this clonotype. This chain joins TRBV9 and TRBJ2-7; a weak D match, TRBD2 (5 bases). V shed 0 bases and J shed 2 bases, with 12 bases lying between them. The germline CDR1 and CDR2 sequences are SGDLS and YYNGEE. The CDR3 is 15 amino acids. CDR3 bases: TGTGCCAGCAGCGTAGGGTTAGCGCCTACCTACGAGCAGTACTTC. Its translation is CASSVGLAPTYEQYF.

Ten or more counts support this clonotype. This rearrangement joins TRBV12-3 or TRBV12-4 to TRBJ1-5, with D perhaps matching TRBD1 (6 bases). The CDR3 spans 14 residues. V lost 8 bases and J 5 bases, leaving 16 bases between the germline ends. The CDR3 here is CASGSATGDQPQHF. In nucleotides, the CDR3 is TGTGCCAGCGGTTCCGCGACAGGTGATCAGCCCCAGCATTTT.

As regards this clonotype: A much larger clone differs by one base, so this may be a read error. The chain joins TRBV6-5 to TRBJ2-1; 14 nucleotides align to TRBD2. This CDR3 has 18 residues. Per the germline V gene, CDR1 is MNHEY and CDR2 is SVGAGI. V lost 2 bases to trimming and J lost 9 bases; unmatched junction nucleotides: 12. The chain's CDR3 is CASSYGTSGSSAWVEQFF. The CDR3 DNA reads TGTGCCAGCAGTTACGGGACTAGCGGGAGTAGTGCATGGGTTGAGCAGTTCTTC.

This clonotype was observed many times. CDR3 in amino acids: CASSSQTGYTEAFF. The CDR3 nucleotides are TGTGCCAGCAGCTCCCAGACAGGGTACACTGAAGCTTTCTTT. The J gene is TRBJ1-1, the V gene TRBV13, with 7 bases that match TRBD1. The V and J ends lost 4 bases and 3 bases, in that order; junction bases with no gene match: 5. The CDR3 extends over 14 amino acids. Germline V lookup: CDR1 PRHDT, CDR2 FYEKMQ (reference sequence).

The table lists this clonotype with a few counts. The chain joins TRBV20-1 to TRBJ2-3; the D gene is possibly TRBD2 (5 bases). The germline V and J ends were trimmed by 4 bases and 6 bases, with 11 bases remaining between them. Germline V CDR1 and CDR2: DFQATT, SNEGSKA (reference sequence). The CDR3 totals 12 residues. CDR3 sequence (DNA): TGCAGTGCTAAACTCCCTAGCGATACGCAGTATTTT. Translating gives CSAKLPSDTQYF.

This clonotype has only a few counts. In nucleotides, the CDR3 is TGCGCCAGCAGCCACCTTATGGGGACTAGCGGAATAAGCTCCTACGAGCAGTACTTC. Protein sequence: CASSHLMGTSGISSYEQYF. The chain combines TRBV4-1 with TRBJ2-7, with 11 bases aligning to TRBD2. CDR1 is MGHRA, CDR2 YSYEKL, per germline. J was trimmed by 0 bases and V by 3 bases; bases with no gene match: 13. CDR3 length: 19 residues.

The rearrangement uses TRBV29-1 and TRBJ2-1; D is unclear. Per the germline V gene, CDR1 is SQVTM and CDR2 is ANQGSEA. This CDR3 contains 14 residues. V lost 5 bases, J lost 0 bases, and 11 bases lay in between. The CDR3 sequence is CSVSRHSSYNEQFF. For the CDR3, the DNA is TGCAGCGTTAGCCGCCACAGCTCCTACAATGAGCAGTTCTTC.

This clonotype turned up a few times. The rearrangement uses TRBV20-1 and TRBJ1-3; D is unresolved. From germline, CDR1 is DFQATT and CDR2 SNEGSKA (reference sequence). This CDR3 is 13 amino acids long. The germline V and J ends were trimmed by 3 bases and 0 bases, with 6 bases remaining between them. CDR3 residues: CSARERSGNTIYF. DNA of the CDR3: TGCAGTGCTAGGGAGCGCTCTGGAAACACCATATATTTT.

This clonotype showed up many times. J is TRBJ2-7 and V is TRBV7-2; D uncertain. The CDR3 has 13 amino acids. The germline V gene encodes CDR1 SGHTA and CDR2 FQGNSA. Trimming removed 1 base at V and 4 bases at J, with 8 bases between. DNA of the CDR3: TGTGCCAGCAGCTTAGTCATACAGTACGAGCAGTACTTC. This encodes CASSLVIQYEQYF.

This clonotype was detected many times. The rearrangement joins TRBV3-1 to TRBJ1-1, with TRBD1 as a possible D gene (6 bases). This CDR3 has 11 amino acids. V was clipped by 1 base and J by 10 bases, with 7 bases between them. CDR1 and CDR2 (germline): LGHDT, YNNKEL (reference sequence). In nucleotides, the CDR3 is TGTGCCAGCAGCCAAGGAGGGGGAGCTTTCTTT. The encoded protein is CASSQGGGAFF.

This clonotype was counted ten times or more. The chain employs TRBV19 and TRBJ2-7; 8 bases match TRBD1. The CDR3 runs to 16 residues. V shed 2 bases and J 6 bases; nucleotides not matched to a gene: 12. In germline, CDR1 is LNHDA, CDR2 SQIVND (reference sequence). The CDR3: CASSIRRTGTLSEQYF. In DNA form, the CDR3 reads TGTGCCAGTAGTATACGGAGGACAGGGACCCTTAGCGAGCAGTACTTC.

In this sample, this clonotype turned up many times. The rearrangement links TRBV2 to TRBJ2-2; D is perhaps TRBD1 (7 bases). Trimming left V 7 bases short and J 7 bases short, with 13 bases between. Germline V CDR1 and CDR2: SNHLY, FYNNEI. This CDR3 contains 13 residues. CDR3 nucleotides: TGTGCCAGCAAGCAGGGGGGATACGGGGAGCTGTTTTTT. Translation: CASKQGGYGELFF.

This chain uses TRBV6-2 or TRBV6-3 with TRBJ1-1; 10 bases agree with TRBD1. The junction had 13 bases not matched to a gene; V was cut back by 5 bases and J by 1 base. Germline assignment: CDR1 MNHEY and CDR2 SVGEGT. CDR3 length equals 18 residues. The CDR3 reads CASSTDLGQGPPNTEAFF. The CDR3 DNA follows: TGTGCCAGCAGTACGGACTTGGGACAGGGGCCCCCGAACACTGAAGCTTTCTTT.

The table lists this clonotype with many counts. The V gene is TRBV27, the J gene TRBJ1-4; possible D gene TRBD1, 6 bases. The CDR3 has 14 amino acids. Per germline, CDR1 MNHEY and CDR2 SMNVEV (reference sequence). The ends were cut back, 6 bases at V and 7 bases at J, with 15 bases in the middle. The DNA for the CDR3 is TGTGCCAGCAGGGCAGGGGCTGGAAGTGAAAAACTGTTTTTT. This codes for CASRAGAGSEKLFF. The whole variable domain, filled in from reference TRBV27 and TRBJ1-4, reads EAQVTQNPRYLITVTGKKLTVTCSQNMNHEYMSWYRQDPGLGLRQIYYSMNVEVTDKGDVPEGYKVSRKEKRNFPLILESPSPNQTSLYFCASRAGAGSEKLFFGSGTQLSVL.

At least ten counts were recorded for this clonotype. This chain connects TRBV20-1 to TRBJ2-3, with 15 bases identical to TRBD2. The CDR3 spans 14 residues. The germline CDR1 and CDR2 sequences are DFQATT and SNEGSKA (reference sequence). With 6 bases clipped from V and 7 bases from J, the junction kept 5 bases outside the gene matches. As DNA, the CDR3 is TGCAGTGCCAGGACTAGCGGGAGGGCAAATACGCAGTATTTT. Translating gives CSARTSGRANTQYF.